The clone carrying this TCR beta chain was detected only a few times. Its antigen is not identified. The source of the sample is a study of blood T cells in healthy people across ages. Across the whole study: Capture via template switching afforded approximately one barcoded beta molecule per two T cells.

Combining a sample-barcoded 5' primer with a J-beta primer mix, a second PCR ran for about 7 to 12 cycles. A template-switch adaptor that had 12 random nucleotides put a tag on each cDNA molecule. MiXCR, run by TCRdb on the 5' RACE reads, gives a single entry per CDR3 protein. This sample carries over 950,000 distinct CDR3 sequences, about 51% of them seen once, and the ten largest clones take 20% to 25%. Findings and limits, study-wide: There was no known CMV status for donors, so expanded clonotype changes were possibly confounded. The study could not conclusively compare naive and antigen-experienced cells, given its unsorted PBMCs.

The specimen sequenced was blood. The sequence came from an older woman in good health.

This chain's CDR3 is CASSSLIYEQYF. DNA for the CDR3: TGTGCCAGCAGCAGCCTAATCTACGAGCAGTACTTC. V gene TRBV28 combines with J gene TRBJ2-7; D is ambiguous. The germline V gene has CDR1 MDHEN and CDR2 SYDVKM. V lost 6 bases to trimming and J lost 3 bases, with 9 bases between them. There are 12 residues in the CDR3.